This entry concerns a single TCR beta chain. Its specificity is not known. This CDR3 is 15 amino acids long. The germline V gene has CDR1 SGHTA and CDR2 FQGNSA. V was shortened by 3 bases and J by 4 bases, with 14 bases between the two germline ends. Single viable CD3+CD4+CD8-CD45RO+ cells were sorted as the memory CD4+ T cells. TCRdb keeps only in-frame clones here, not all; method: immunoSEQ multiplex PCR. The sample holds under 85,000 clones, around 78% seen once. These data originate in a study of memory CD4+ T cells and cytomegalovirus serostatus. General study points: The CMV-associated TCR signature appears largely within the CD4+ memory repertoire.

V and J are TRBV7-2 and TRBJ2-3, with D possibly being TRBD2 (5 bases). Sequencing was done on a sample of memory CD4+ T cells from blood. The TCR originated in an adult in good health and CMV-seropositive. The CDR3, as DNA: TGTGCCAGCAGCTTGAGTTTCGGAGGCGCAGATACGCAGTATTTT. Protein product: CASSLSFGGADTQYF.